This T cell receptor beta chain derives from a study of response to subunit inactivated influenza vaccine. Study-level findings and limits: Each seasonal influenza vaccination recruits few new T cells, the authors suggested.

To note about this clonotype: The antigen is not known.

Per germline, CDR1 LGHNA and CDR2 YSLEER. The germline V and J ends were trimmed by 0 bases and 0 bases, with 8 bases remaining between them. CDR3 length: 15 residues. MiXCR, applied by TCRdb to the RT-PCR reads, yields one record per CDR3 protein. The profile shows hundreds of thousands of distinct CDR3 sequences, 14% of them singletons. This TCR came from a man in his fifties who received an inactivated influenza vaccine. The starting material was PBMCs from blood, obtained 14 to 15 days before vaccination. The gene calls are TRBV4-3 and TRBJ2-5; maybe TRBD1 (5 bases). Here the CDR3 reads CASSQEWGNQETQYF. Written as DNA, the CDR3 is TGCGCCAGCAGCCAAGAATGGGGCAACCAAGAGACCCAGTACTTC.